The T cell receptor beta chain described here comes from a study of cytomegalovirus exposure and HLA in healthy donors. Study at large: Both the approximately 130 validation repertoires and the roughly 700 first-cohort repertoires used the same platform, as reported by a later analysis. Study-wide findings and caveats: The authors confirmed in vitro that three CMV-associated chains were specific for CMV antigens. Overall, approximately 150 TCR beta chains were annotated as cytomegalovirus-associated.

With respect to this clone: Its specificity is not known.

The data were produced by immunoSEQ multiplex PCR, yet TCRdb's version contains in-frame clones alone and is incomplete. The sample shows 120,000 or so clones, around 95% of them seen only once. The V end lost 5 bases, the J end lost 4 bases, and 12 bases lay between the germline ends. This CDR3 is 13 amino acids long. The V gene's germline CDR1 is SGHTA and CDR2 FQGNSA. The specimen sequenced was PBMCs. The chain recombines TRBV7-2 with TRBJ2-7, with a tentative D call TRBD2 (6 bases). The sequence was obtained from a young man in good health and CMV-seronegative. CDR3 sequence: CASSLWTKYEQYF. CDR3 DNA: TGTGCCAGCAGCCTGTGGACTAAATACGAGCAGTACTTC.